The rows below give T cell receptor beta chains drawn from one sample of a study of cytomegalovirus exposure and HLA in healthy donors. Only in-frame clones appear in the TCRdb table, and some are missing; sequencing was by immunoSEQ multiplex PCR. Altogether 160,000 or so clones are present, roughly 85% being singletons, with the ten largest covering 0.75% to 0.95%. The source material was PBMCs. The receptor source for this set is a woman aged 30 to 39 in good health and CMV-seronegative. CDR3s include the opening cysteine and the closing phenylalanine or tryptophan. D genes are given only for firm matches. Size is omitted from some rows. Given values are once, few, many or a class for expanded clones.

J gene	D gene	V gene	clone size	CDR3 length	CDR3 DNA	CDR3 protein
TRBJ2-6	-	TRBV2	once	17	TGTGCCAGCAGTGTTCACAGGTCACCCGGGGGGGCCAACGTCCTGACTTTC	CASSVHRSPGGANVLTF
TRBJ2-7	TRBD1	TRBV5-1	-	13	TGCGCCAGCAGCTACAGGGGATCCTACGAGCAGTACTTC	CASSYRGSYEQYF
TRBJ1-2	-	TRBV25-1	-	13	TGTGCCAGCGGGGGCACCACAAACTATGGCTACACCTTC	CASGGTTNYGYTF
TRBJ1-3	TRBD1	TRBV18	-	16	TGTGCCAGCTCACTCGACAGGGACTCGTCTGGAAACACCATATATTTT	CASSLDRDSSGNTIYF
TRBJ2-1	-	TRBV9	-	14	TGTGCCAGCAGCGTAGAGGCGGGGAACAATGAGCAGTTCTTC	CASSVEAGNNEQFF
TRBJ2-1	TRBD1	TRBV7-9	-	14	TGTGCCAGCAGCTCTTGGACAGGGACAGGAGAGCAGTTCTTC	CASSSWTGTGEQFF
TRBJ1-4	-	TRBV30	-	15	TGTGCCTGGAGCACCACAGTCGGCCCTAATGAAAAACTGTTTTTT	CAWSTTVGPNEKLFF
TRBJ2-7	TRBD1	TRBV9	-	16	TGTGCCAGCAGCGCTGTATCGGGACAGGGGGCGGGGGAGCAGTACTTC	CASSAVSGQGAGEQYF
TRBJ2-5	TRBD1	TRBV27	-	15	TGTGCCAGCAGTCCTTACAGGGGCGAACAAGAGACCCAGTACTTC	CASSPYRGEQETQYF
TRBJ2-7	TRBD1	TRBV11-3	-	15	TGTGCCAGCAGCCAGGGTTTGGGACAGGACTACGAGCAGTACTTC	CASSQGLGQDYEQYF
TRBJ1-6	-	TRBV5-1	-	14	TGCGCCAGCAGCCCAGGGGCCTATAATTCACCCCTCCACTTT	CASSPGAYNSPLHF
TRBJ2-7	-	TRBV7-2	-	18	TGTGCCAGCAGCTTAGGATTTCGCTTGGGCGGGGGCTCTTACGAGCAGTACTTC	CASSLGFRLGGGSYEQYF
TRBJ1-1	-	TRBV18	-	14	TGTGCCAGCTCACCGGGCCACTTGAACACTGAAGCTTTCTTT	CASSPGHLNTEAFF
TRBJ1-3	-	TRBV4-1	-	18	TGCGCCAGCAGCCAAGGGTATGGGGCGGGATCCTCTGGAAACACCATATATTTT	CASSQGYGAGSSGNTIYF
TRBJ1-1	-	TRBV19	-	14	TGTGCCAGTAGTATTTTTAGTCGGGACACTGAAGCTTTCTTT	CASSIFSRDTEAFF
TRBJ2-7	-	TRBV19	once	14	TGTGCCAGTAGTCAGACGGGGGAGGCCTACGAGCAGTACTTC	CASSQTGEAYEQYF
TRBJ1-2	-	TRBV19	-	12	TGTGCCAGTAACGCAGGGGCCGGCGGCTACACCTTC	CASNAGAGGYTF
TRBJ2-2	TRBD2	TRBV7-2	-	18	TGTGCCAGCAGCTCGCCGACTAGCGGGGGGGCTACCGTGGGGGAGCTGTTTTTT	CASSSPTSGGATVGELFF
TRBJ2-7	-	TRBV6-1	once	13	TGTGCCAGCAGTCACAGGGAAAACTACGAGCAGTACTTC	CASSHRENYEQYF
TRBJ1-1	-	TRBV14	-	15	TGTGCCAGCCCCCAAAGGCAGGGGTCGGACACTGAAGCTTTCTTT	CASPQRQGSDTEAFF
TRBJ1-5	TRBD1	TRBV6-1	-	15	TGTGCCAGCAAGCCGACAGGGGGAAGCAATCAGCCCCAGCATTTT	CASKPTGGSNQPQHF
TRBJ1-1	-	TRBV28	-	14	TGTGCCAGCAGTTTTTCCAGGGTAGGCACTGAAGCTTTCTTT	CASSFSRVGTEAFF
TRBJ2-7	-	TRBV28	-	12	TGTGCCAGCAGTTTATATTCGAGCGAGCAGTACTTC	CASSLYSSEQYF
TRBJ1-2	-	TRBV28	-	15	TGTGCCAGCAGTCAACCTTCAACAGGGATAGTAGGCTACACCTTC	CASSQPSTGIVGYTF
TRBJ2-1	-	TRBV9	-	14	TGTGCCAGCAGCGGCCTGGGGGGGCATGATGAGCAGTTCTTC	CASSGLGGHDEQFF
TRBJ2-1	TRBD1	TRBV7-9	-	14	TGTGCCAGCAGCTTAGTTGGACAGGGGTATGAGCAGTTCTTC	CASSLVGQGYEQFF
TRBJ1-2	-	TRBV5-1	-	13	TGCGCCAGCAGCCCAGTGGAGGGTAGTGGCTACACCTTC	CASSPVEGSGYTF
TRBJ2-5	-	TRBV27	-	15	TGTGCCAGCAGTTTATCCGTCGACAGGAGGGAGACCCAGTACTTC	CASSLSVDRRETQYF
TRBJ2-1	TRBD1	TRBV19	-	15	TGTGCCAGTAGTATAGACCGGACAGGCTCCAATGAGCAGTTCTTC	CASSIDRTGSNEQFF
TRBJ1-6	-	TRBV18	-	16	TGTGCCAGCTCACCATTGCAGGGGCGCAGAAATTCACCCCTCCACTTT	CASSPLQGRRNSPLHF
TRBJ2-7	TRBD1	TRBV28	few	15	TGTGCCAGCAGTTTATCGGGGACAGGGGGATACGAGCAGTACTTC	CASSLSGTGGYEQYF
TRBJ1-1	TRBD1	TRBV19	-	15	TGTGCCAGTAGTATAGGCAGGGGGGTAAGGACTGAAGCTTTCTTT	CASSIGRGVRTEAFF
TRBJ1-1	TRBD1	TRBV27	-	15	TGTGCCAGCAGTAGGGGGCGCGGAATAAGCACTGAAGCTTTCTTT	CASSRGRGISTEAFF
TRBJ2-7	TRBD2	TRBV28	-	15	TGTGCCAGCAGTTTCAGCGGGGCGGGAACCTACGAGCAGTACTTC	CASSFSGAGTYEQYF
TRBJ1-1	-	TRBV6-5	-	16	TGTGCCAGCAGTTACACACCTCGACGCGGGGACACTGAAGCTTTCTTT	CASSYTPRRGDTEAFF
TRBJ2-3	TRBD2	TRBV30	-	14	TGTGCCTGGACCCCCGGGACTACCACAGATACGCAGTATTTT	CAWTPGTTTDTQYF
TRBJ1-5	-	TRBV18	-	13	TGTGCCAGCTCACCGGTACAGAGTCAGCCCCAGCATTTT	CASSPVQSQPQHF
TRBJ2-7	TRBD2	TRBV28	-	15	TGTGCCAGCAGTTTATCGGCTAGCGGGAGACACGAGCAGTACTTC	CASSLSASGRHEQYF
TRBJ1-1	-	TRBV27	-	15	TGTGCCAGCAGTTTAAGCGAAGAAACGAACACTGAAGCTTTCTTT	CASSLSEETNTEAFF
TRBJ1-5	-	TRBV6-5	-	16	TGTGCCAGCAGTTACCTGGGGAGGGGTCGAGATCAGCCCCAGCATTTT	CASSYLGRGRDQPQHF
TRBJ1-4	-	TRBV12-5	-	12	TGTGCTAGTGGCCTCGCCCGCCGGGAACTGTTTTTT	CASGLARRELFF
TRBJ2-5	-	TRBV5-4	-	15	TGTGCCAGCAGCATGGTTAGCGCCCGGGGAGAGACCCAGTACTTC	CASSMVSARGETQYF
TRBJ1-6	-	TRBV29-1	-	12	TGCAGCGTTGGGACAGAAGGATCACCCCTCCACTTT	CSVGTEGSPLHF
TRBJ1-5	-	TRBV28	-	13	TGTGCCAGCACCCTGGGGGGGGACCAGCCCCAGCATTTT	CASTLGGDQPQHF
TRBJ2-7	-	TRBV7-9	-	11	TGTGCCAGCAGTACCGGGGTTGAGCAGTACTTC	CASSTGVEQYF
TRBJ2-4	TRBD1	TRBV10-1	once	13	TGCGTCAGCAGACGACAGGGGGAAAACATTCAGTACTTC	CVSRRQGENIQYF
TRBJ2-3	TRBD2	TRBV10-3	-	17	TGTGCCATCAGTGGCCCCAATGGCGGGAGGCCCACAGATACGCAGTATTTT	CAISGPNGGRPTDTQYF
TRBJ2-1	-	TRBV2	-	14	TGTGCCAGCAGCGCGGGACCTACGTACAATGAGCAGTTCTTC	CASSAGPTYNEQFF
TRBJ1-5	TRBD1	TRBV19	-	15	TGTGCCAGTAGTATGACAGGGAATAGCAATCAGCCCCAGCATTTT	CASSMTGNSNQPQHF
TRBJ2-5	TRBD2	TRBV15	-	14	TGTGCCACGGGGGCTAGCGGGGGGCAAGAGACCCAGTACTTC	CATGASGGQETQYF